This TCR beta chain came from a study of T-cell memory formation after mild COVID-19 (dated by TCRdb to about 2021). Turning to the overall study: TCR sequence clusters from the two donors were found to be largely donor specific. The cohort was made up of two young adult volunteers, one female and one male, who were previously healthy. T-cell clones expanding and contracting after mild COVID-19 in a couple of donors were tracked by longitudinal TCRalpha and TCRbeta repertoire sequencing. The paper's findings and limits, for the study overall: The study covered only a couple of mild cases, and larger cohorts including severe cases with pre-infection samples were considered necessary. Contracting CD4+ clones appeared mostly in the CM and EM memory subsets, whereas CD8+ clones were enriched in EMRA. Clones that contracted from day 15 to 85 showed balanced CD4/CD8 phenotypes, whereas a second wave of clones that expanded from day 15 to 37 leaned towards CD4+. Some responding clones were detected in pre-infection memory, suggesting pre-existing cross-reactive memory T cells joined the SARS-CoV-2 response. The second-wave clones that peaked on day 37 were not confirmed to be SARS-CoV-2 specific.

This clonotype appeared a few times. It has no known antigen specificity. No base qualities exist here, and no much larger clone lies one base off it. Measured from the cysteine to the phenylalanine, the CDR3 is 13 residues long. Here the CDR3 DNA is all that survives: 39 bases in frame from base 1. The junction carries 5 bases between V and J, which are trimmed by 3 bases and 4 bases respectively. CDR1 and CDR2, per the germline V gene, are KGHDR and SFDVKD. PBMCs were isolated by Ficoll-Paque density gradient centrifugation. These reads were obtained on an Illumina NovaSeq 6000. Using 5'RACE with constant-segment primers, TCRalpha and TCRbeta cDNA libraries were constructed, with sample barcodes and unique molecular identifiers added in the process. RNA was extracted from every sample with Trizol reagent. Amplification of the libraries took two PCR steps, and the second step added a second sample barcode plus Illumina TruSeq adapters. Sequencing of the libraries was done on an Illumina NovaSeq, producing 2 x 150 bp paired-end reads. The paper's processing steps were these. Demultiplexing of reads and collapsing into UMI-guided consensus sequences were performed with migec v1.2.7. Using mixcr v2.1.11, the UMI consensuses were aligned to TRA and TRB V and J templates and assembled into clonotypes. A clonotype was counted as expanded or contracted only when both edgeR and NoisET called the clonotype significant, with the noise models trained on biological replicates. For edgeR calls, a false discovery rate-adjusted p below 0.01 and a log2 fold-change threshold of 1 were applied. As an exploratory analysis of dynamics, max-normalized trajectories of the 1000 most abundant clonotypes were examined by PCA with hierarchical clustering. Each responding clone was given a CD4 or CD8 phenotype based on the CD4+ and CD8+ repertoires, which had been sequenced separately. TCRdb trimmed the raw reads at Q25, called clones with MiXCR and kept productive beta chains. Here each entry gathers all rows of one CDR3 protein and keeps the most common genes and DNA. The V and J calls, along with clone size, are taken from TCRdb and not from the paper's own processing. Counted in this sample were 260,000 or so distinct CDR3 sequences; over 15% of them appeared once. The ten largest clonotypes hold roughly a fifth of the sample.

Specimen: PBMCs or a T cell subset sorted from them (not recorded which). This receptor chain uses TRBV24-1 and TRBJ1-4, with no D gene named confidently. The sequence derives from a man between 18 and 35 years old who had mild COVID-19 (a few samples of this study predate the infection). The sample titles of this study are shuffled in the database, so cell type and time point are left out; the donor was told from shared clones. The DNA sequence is TGTGCCACCAGTGATGGGCATAATGAAAAACTGTTTTTT. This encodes CATSDGHNEKLFF.